This TCR beta chain is drawn from a study of T cells in Graves' hyperthyroidism and ophthalmopathy. Germline trimming cut 5 bases from V and 6 bases from J; bases unmatched to any gene: 9. The CDR3 contains 14 residues. CDR1 is MRHNA and CDR2 is SNTAGT in the germline V gene. Amplification of TCR beta CDR3 regions was performed using RNA transcripts as template. HTBI primers were used for first-round RT-PCR of the TCR CDR3. TCRdb recomputed calls from the multiplex PCR reads with MiXCR, one row per CDR3 protein. Of around 600,000 distinct CDR3 sequences listed, about 14% are singletons. This clonotype showed up many times.

The sample consisted of blood. The TCR was taken from a woman between 18 and 29 years old with Graves' ophthalmopathy. The chain uses TRBV6-4 and TRBJ1-1, with 7 bases matching TRBD1. The CDR3 DNA is TGTGCCAGCAGTCTCACAGGGGTAATTGCTGAAGCTTTCTTT. This translates into CASSLTGVIAEAFF.